Below are 15 T cell receptor beta chains sequenced from a single sample in a study of identical twins. Using its own MiXCR run on the 5' RACE reads, TCRdb lists one record per CDR3 protein. The profile shows approximately 600,000 distinct CDR3 sequences, more than 9% of them singletons. This same sample was also taken into another study, of yellow fever vaccine responses in identical twins.

What was sequenced was PBMCs. These receptor sequences come from a woman under 30 in good health.

The chain employs TRBV3-1 and TRBJ2-7; no firm D call. Germline V CDR1 and CDR2: LGHDT, YNNKEL (reference sequence). V shed 0 bases and J shed 2 bases, with 11 bases lying between them. The CDR3 loop spans 15 amino acids. The DNA for the CDR3 is TGTGCCAGCAGCCAAGATCCGGGCGACCCCTACGAGCAGTACTTC. Translation gives CASSQDPGDPYEQYF.

This clonotype was detected many times. This chain uses TRBV4-3 with TRBJ2-3; D gene ambiguous. V was shortened by 0 bases and J by 1 base, with 5 bases between the two germline ends. CDR3 length: 14 residues. The germline gives CDR1 LGHNA, CDR2 YSLEER. The CDR3 loop is CASSQDGGTDTQYF. The CDR3 nucleotides read TGCGCCAGCAGCCAAGACGGTGGCACAGATACGCAGTATTTT.

In its sample, this clonotype was seen a few times. J is TRBJ2-2 and V is TRBV6-2 or TRBV6-3; 8 positions match TRBD2. This CDR3 region has 14 residues. Trimming cost V 10 bases and J 1 base; bases outside gene matches: 5. Germline CDR1 and CDR2: MNHEY and SVGEGT. CDR3 protein: CATGTRVNTGELFF. The CDR3 region has the DNA TGTGCCACCGGGACTAGGGTGAACACCGGGGAGCTGTTTTTT.

This clonotype was observed at least ten times. The chain links TRBV5-1 to TRBJ2-5; possibly TRBD2 for D (5 bases). Germline V gene sequence: CDR1 SGHRS, CDR2 YFSETQ. This CDR3 contains 15 residues. Trimming took 0 bases from V and 0 from J, leaving 9 bases between them. The CDR3 DNA reads TGCGCCAGCAGCTTGGAGAGGGAGTACCAAGAGACCCAGTACTTC. As protein: CASSLEREYQETQYF.

This clonotype turned up a few times. The chain combines TRBV20-1 with TRBJ2-7; no clear D gene. Trimming stripped 1 base from V and 0 bases from J, with 10 bases between. CDR1 is DFQATT, CDR2 SNEGSKA, per germline (reference sequence). The length of the CDR3 is 14 residues. CDR3 sequence: CSARVPRSSYEQYF. The CDR3, as DNA: TGCAGTGCTAGAGTCCCACGGAGCTCCTACGAGCAGTACTTC.

The CDR3 nucleotides are TGTGCCAGCAGCCGGACGGACAAATACGAGCAGTACTTC. Its protein product is CASSRTDKYEQYF. The genes are TRBV3-1 and TRBJ2-7; D is possibly TRBD1 (5 bases). Trimming stripped 4 bases from V and 4 bases from J, with 11 bases between. Germline V lookup: CDR1 LGHDT, CDR2 YNNKEL (reference sequence). The CDR3 has 13 amino acids.

This clonotype was counted many times. V is TRBV6-1 and J is TRBJ2-2; D gene unclear. The CDR3 has 15 residues. Germline CDR1 MNHNS, CDR2 SASEGT. V was cut by 8 bases and J by 1 base, with 14 bases left in between. The CDR3 nucleotides read TGTGCCAGCTCCCCGAGGATCCGGAACACCGGGGAGCTGTTTTTT. Translating gives CASSPRIRNTGELFF.

The chain employs TRBV3-1 and TRBJ2-7; D remains unclear. V shed 2 bases and J shed 3 bases, with 5 bases lying between them. CDR1 and CDR2 (germline): LGHDT, YNNKEL (reference sequence). The CDR3 runs to 12 residues. The CDR3 reads CASSQQFYEQYF. The CDR3 bases are TGTGCCAGCAGCCAACAGTTCTACGAGCAGTACTTC.

This chain connects TRBV6-2 or TRBV6-3 to TRBJ2-2; D may correspond to TRBD1 or TRBD2 (5 bases each). V was pared by 7 bases and J by 6 bases, with 15 bases between. The germline V gene has CDR1 MNHEY and CDR2 SVGEGT. The CDR3 is 14 amino acids. CDR3 nucleotide sequence: TGTGCCAGCATAGAATGGGGCGGGCCCGGGGAGCTGTTTTTT. Protein product: CASIEWGGPGELFF.

There are many counts of this clonotype. The chain is built from TRBV12-3 or TRBV12-4 and TRBJ2-7; a weak D match, TRBD1 (5 bases). This CDR3 comprises 13 residues. With 2 bases removed from V and 3 bases from J, the gap between germline ends came to 8 bases. In DNA form, the CDR3 reads TGTGCCAGCAGTTTAACACAGGTCTACGAGCAGTACTTC. Translation gives CASSLTQVYEQYF.

This chain connects TRBV20-1 to TRBJ1-1, with D possibly matching TRBD1 (5 bases). From germline, CDR1 is DFQATT and CDR2 SNEGSKA (reference sequence). The CDR3 has 14 amino acids. V gave up 3 bases and J gave up 2 bases, with 13 bases separating them. CDR3 bases: TGCAGTGCTAGCATTCAGGGACTAAACACTGAAGCTTTCTTT. Its protein is CSASIQGLNTEAFF.

In this sample, this clonotype turned up many times. J is TRBJ2-7 and V is TRBV20-1; perhaps TRBD1 as D (6 bases). This CDR3 has 14 amino acids. Germline V gene sequence: CDR1 DFQATT, CDR2 SNEGSKA (reference sequence). V gave up 5 bases and J gave up 2 bases, with 16 bases separating them. CDR3 protein: CSAPVQGLTYEQYF. CDR3 nucleotides: TGCAGTGCTCCGGTTCAGGGGCTAACCTACGAGCAGTACTTC.

A few counts support this clonotype. The J gene is TRBJ1-6, the V gene TRBV28; D is uncertain. The CDR3 length is 12 residues. Per germline, CDR1 MDHEN and CDR2 SYDVKM. The V gene lost 8 bases and the J gene lost 6 bases, with 8 bases spanning the gap. The CDR3 DNA is TGTGCCAGCGGAACTAGTAATTCACCCCTCCACTTT. Residues: CASGTSNSPLHF.

This clonotype was picked up a small number of times. CDR3 nucleotides: TGTGCCAGCAGCTTAAACGGGGTCTACGAGCAGTACTTC. Protein: CASSLNGVYEQYF. This chain connects TRBV7-2 to TRBJ2-7, with TRBD2 as a possible D gene (5 bases). Trimming cost V 2 bases and J 3 bases, with 8 bases left between them. The CDR3 is 13 amino acids. CDR1 SGHTA and CDR2 FQGNSA come from the germline V gene.

The V call is TRBV6-2 or TRBV6-3, the J call TRBJ2-1, with 8 bases fitting TRBD2. CDR1 is MNHEY and CDR2 is SVGEGT in the germline V gene. The CDR3 contains 15 residues. With 2 bases clipped from V and 5 bases from J, the junction kept 5 bases outside the gene matches. CDR3 sequence (DNA): TGTGCCAGCAGTTACGTGCGGGGGGCCAACAATGAGCAGTTCTTC. Protein product: CASSYVRGANNEQFF.